This T cell receptor (beta chain) was sequenced in a study of beta chain features in type 1 diabetes. Study information: Patients were similar to healthy donors in age and gender (as well as in cell yields). Study-level findings and limits: Junctions at VDJ sites from type 1 diabetes patients had fewer insertions and more deletions. Among all four CD4+ subsets, Type 1 diabetes patients had TCRB CDR3s that were moderately but significantly shorter. A greater similarity of naive, central memory and Treg TCRB repertoires was seen among patients than among healthy donors.

In germline, CDR1 is SEHNR, CDR2 FQNEAQ (reference sequence). V was shortened by 5 bases and J by 5 bases, with 9 bases between the two germline ends. This CDR3 is 12 amino acids long. All of the isolated RNA was reverse transcribed, so expressed TCRB transcripts were sequenced. Sequencing was performed with immunoSEQ multiplex PCR; in TCRdb, only in-frame clones are kept and a portion is missing. The sample carries hundreds of thousands of clones, over 12% recorded once. Every donor had blood drawn once into heparin, 90 to 150 mL on average. About this clone: Its antigen remains unknown. Other DNA sequences within the sample encode an identical CDR3.

The sequenced material came from naive CD4+ T cells from blood. The source is a man aged 18 to 30 with type 1 diabetes. This rearrangement joins TRBV7-9 to TRBJ1-2; a weak D match, TRBD1 (5 bases). The CDR3 reads CASSPRGYGYTF. CDR3 nucleotides: TGTGCCAGCAGCCCCCGGGGGTATGGCTACACCTTC.